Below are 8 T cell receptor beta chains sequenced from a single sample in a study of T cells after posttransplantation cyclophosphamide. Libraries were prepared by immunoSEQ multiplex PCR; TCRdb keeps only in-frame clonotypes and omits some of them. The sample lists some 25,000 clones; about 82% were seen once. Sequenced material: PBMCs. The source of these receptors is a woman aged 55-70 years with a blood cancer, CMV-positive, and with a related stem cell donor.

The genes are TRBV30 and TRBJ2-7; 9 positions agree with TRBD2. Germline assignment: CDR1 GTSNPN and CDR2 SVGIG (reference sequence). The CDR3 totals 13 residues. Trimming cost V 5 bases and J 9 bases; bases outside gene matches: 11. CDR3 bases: TGTGCCTGGGCAAGACTAGCGGAGGGGGGGCAGTACTTC. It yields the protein CAWARLAEGGQYF.

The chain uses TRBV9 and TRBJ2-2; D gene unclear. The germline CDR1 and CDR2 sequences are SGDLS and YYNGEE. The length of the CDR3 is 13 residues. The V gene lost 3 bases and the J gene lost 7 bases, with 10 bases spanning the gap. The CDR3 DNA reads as TGTGCCAGCAGCGCCCGAACTATCGGGGAGCTGTTTTTT. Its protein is CASSARTIGELFF.

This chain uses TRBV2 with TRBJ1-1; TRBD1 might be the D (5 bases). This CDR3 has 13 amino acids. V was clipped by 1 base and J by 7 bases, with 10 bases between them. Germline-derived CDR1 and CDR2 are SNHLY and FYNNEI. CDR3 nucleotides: TGTGCCAGCAGTGAAGAAGGGGCTAATGAAGCTTTCTTT. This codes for CASSEEGANEAFF.

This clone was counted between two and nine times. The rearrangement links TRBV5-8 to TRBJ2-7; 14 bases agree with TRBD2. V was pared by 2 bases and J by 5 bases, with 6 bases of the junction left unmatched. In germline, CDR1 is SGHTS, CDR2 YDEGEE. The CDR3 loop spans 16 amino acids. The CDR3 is CASSLGTSGRSHEQYF. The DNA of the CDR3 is TGTGCCAGCAGCTTAGGGACTAGCGGGAGAAGTCACGAGCAGTACTTC.

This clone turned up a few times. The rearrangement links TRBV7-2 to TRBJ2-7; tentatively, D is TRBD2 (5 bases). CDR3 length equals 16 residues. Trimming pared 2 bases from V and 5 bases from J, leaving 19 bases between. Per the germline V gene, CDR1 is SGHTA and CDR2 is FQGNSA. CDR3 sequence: CASSLKVGGSWDEQYF. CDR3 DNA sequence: TGTGCCAGCAGCTTAAAAGTAGGAGGAAGCTGGGACGAGCAGTACTTC.

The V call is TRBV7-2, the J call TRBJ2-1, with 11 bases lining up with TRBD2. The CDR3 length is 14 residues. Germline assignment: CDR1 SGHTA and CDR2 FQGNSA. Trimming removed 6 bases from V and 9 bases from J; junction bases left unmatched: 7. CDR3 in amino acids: CASRRLAGLLEQFF. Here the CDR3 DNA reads TGTGCCAGCAGGCGACTAGCGGGATTACTTGAGCAGTTCTTC. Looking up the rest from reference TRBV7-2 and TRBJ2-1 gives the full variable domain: GAGVSQSPSNKVTEKGKDVELRCDPISGHTALYWYRQSLGQGLEFLIYFQGNSAPDKSGLPSDRFSAERTGGSVSTLTIQRTQQEDSAVYLCASRRLAGLLEQFFGPGTRLTVL.

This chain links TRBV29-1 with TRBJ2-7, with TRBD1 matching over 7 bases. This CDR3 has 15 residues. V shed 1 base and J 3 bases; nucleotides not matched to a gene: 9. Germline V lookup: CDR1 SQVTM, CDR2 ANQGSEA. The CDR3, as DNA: TGCAGCGTTGAAGGGGGTTGGGGACAGAACTACGAGCAGTACTTC. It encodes CSVEGGWGQNYEQYF.

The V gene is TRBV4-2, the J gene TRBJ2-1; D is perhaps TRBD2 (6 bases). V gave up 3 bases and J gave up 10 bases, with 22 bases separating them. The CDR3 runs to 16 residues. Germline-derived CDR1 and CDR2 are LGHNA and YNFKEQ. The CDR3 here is CASSQEGRSAKGEQFF. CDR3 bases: TGTGCCAGCAGCCAGGAAGGGAGGTCGGCCAAGGGCGAGCAGTTCTTC.